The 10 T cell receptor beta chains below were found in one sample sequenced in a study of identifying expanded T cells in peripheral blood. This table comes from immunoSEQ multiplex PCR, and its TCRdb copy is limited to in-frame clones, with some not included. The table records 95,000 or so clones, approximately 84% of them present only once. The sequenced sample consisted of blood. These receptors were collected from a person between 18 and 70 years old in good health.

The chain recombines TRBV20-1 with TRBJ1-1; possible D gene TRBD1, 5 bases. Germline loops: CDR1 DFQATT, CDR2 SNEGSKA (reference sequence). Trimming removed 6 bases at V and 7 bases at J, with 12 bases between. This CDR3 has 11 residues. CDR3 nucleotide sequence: TGCAGTGCCGAAAGGGGCGATGAAGCTTTCTTT. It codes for CSAERGDEAFF.

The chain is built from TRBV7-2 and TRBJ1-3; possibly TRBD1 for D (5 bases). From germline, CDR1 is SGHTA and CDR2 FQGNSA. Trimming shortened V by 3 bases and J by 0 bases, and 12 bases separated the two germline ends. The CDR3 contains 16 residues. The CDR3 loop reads CASSFIGEGSGNTIYF. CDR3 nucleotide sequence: TGTGCCAGCAGCTTTATAGGGGAGGGCTCTGGAAACACCATATATTTT.

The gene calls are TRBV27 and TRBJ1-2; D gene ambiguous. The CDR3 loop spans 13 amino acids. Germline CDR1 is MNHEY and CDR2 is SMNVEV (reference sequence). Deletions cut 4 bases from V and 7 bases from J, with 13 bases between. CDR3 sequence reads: CASSWSAWGGYTF. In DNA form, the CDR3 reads TGTGCCAGCAGTTGGAGTGCCTGGGGTGGCTACACCTTC.

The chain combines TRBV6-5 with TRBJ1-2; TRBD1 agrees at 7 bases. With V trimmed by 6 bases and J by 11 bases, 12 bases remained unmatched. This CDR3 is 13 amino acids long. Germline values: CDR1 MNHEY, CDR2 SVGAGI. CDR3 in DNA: TGTGCCAGCAGCGCCAGGGGGGAGAGTGGGTACACCTTC. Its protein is CASSARGESGYTF.

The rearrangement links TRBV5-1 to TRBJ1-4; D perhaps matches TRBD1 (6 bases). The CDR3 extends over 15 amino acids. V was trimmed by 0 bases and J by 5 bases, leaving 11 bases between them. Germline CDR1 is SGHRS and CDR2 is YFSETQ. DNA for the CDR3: TGCGCCAGCAGCTTGGCCGGGACACCAAATGAAAAACTGTTTTTT. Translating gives CASSLAGTPNEKLFF.

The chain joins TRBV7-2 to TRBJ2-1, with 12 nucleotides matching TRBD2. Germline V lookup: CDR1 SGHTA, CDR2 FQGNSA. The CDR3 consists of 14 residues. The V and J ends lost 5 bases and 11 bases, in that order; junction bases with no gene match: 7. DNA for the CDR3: TGTGCCAGCAGCCCCCGGACTAGCGGGGCCCAGCAGTTCTTC. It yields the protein CASSPRTSGAQQFF.

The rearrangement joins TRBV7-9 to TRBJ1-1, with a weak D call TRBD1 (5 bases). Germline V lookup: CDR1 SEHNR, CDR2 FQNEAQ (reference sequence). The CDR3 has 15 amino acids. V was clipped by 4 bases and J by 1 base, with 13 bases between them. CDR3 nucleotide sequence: TGTGCCAGCAGCTATACGGGACTCCAGAACACTGAAGCTTTCTTT. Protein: CASSYTGLQNTEAFF.

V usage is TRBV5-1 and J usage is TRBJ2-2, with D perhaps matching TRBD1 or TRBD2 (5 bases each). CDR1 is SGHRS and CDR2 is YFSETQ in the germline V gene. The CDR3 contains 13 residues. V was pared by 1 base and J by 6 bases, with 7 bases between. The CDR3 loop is CASSLRGSGELFF. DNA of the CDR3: TGCGCCAGCAGCTTGCGGGGCTCCGGGGAGCTGTTTTTT. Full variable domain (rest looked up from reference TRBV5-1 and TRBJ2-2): KAGVTQTPRYLIKTRGQQVTLSCSPISGHRSVSWYQQTPGQGLQFLFEYFSETQRNKGNFPGRFSGRQFSNSRSEMNVSTLELGDSALYLCASSLRGSGELFFGEGSRLTVL.

CDR3 DNA: TGTGCCTGGTCCTCCAGACCTGGGCCCCACCAGTATTTT. Its protein is CAWSSRPGPHQYF. The rearrangement links TRBV30 to TRBJ2-3; D is unclear. The V gene's germline CDR1 is GTSNPN and CDR2 SVGIG (reference sequence). The germline V and J ends were trimmed by 5 bases and 12 bases, with 21 bases remaining between them. The CDR3 totals 13 residues.

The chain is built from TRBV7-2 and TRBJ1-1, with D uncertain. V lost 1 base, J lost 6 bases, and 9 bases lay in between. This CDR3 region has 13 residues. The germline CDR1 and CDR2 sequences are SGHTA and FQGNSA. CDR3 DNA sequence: TGTGCCAGCAGCTTAGGTTGGCGGGCTGAAGCTTTCTTT. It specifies CASSLGWRAEAFF.